This entry is about one TCR beta chain. What it binds is unknown. The data originate from a study of T cell responses to AZD1222 COVID-19 vaccine. General study points: Reports say nearly half of spike-specific TCRs go after unmutated variant regions.

The CDR3 has 13 residues. The V gene lost 3 bases and the J gene lost 0 bases, with 4 bases spanning the gap. From germline, CDR1 is MGHRA and CDR2 YSYEKL. Method: immunoSEQ multiplex PCR; TCRdb's copy keeps in-frame clones and lacks some. The sample has about 130,000 clones; roughly nine tenths are singletons. This clonotype was sampled from an adult who received the AZD1222 COVID-19 vaccine. The source material was peripheral blood, sampled 28 days after the second AZD1222 dose. The rearrangement joins TRBV4-1 to TRBJ2-3, with D unclear. This CDR3 is CASSQASTDTQYF. The CDR3 DNA reads as TGCGCCAGCAGCCAGGCTAGCACAGATACGCAGTATTTT.